The next 27 T cell receptor beta chains were all read from a single sample in a study of identical twins. TCRdb analysed the 5' RACE reads with MiXCR anew, one entry per CDR3 protein. Among 200,000 to 250,000 distinct CDR3 sequences listed, 11% to 15% were seen once. The sample consisted of memory (CD45RO+) T cells sorted from blood. All receptors derive from a woman aged 18-29 years in good health.

This chain uses TRBV5-1 with TRBJ1-5, with TRBD1 identical over 7 bases. Germline trimming cut 3 bases from V and 1 base from J; bases unmatched to any gene: 1. This CDR3 region has 14 residues. Germline CDR1 SGHRS, CDR2 YFSETQ. The CDR3 is CASSSGQSNQPQHF. The CDR3, as DNA: TGCGCCAGCAGCTCGGGACAGAGCAATCAGCCCCAGCATTTT.

The chain uses TRBV10-2 and TRBJ1-5; no definite D call. Germline V gives CDR1 WSHSY, CDR2 SAAADI. The CDR3 totals 14 residues. Between the trimmed V and J ends, which lost 2 bases and 4 bases, there was a span of 9 bases. The CDR3 nucleotides are TGCGCCAGCAGTGAGGCGGCGGATAATCAGCCCCAGCATTTT. This sequence encodes CASSEAADNQPQHF.

The chain joins TRBV12-3 or TRBV12-4 to TRBJ2-7; 13 nucleotides line up with TRBD2. The V segment lost 6 bases and the J segment 0 bases; nucleotides outside the gene matches: 5. This CDR3 is 16 amino acids long. The CDR3 region is CASSSTSGGHSYEQYF. DNA for the CDR3: TGTGCCAGCAGCTCGACTAGCGGGGGGCACTCCTACGAGCAGTACTTC.

In its sample, this clonotype was seen a few times. CDR3 nucleotide sequence: TGCAGTGCTACCCTAATACGAGCGGGAGGGGAGCAGTTCTTC. This gives the protein CSATLIRAGGEQFF. The rearrangement links TRBV20-1 to TRBJ2-1; TRBD2 matches at 10 bases. The germline V gene has CDR1 DFQATT and CDR2 SNEGSKA (reference sequence). Trimming removed 4 bases from V and 10 bases from J; junction bases left unmatched: 10. The CDR3 totals 14 residues.

The V and J genes are TRBV25-1 and TRBJ2-1, with TRBD2 matching 9 bases. CDR3 size: 15 residues. In germline, CDR1 is MGHDK, CDR2 SYGVNS. J lost 6 bases, V lost 6 bases, and 9 bases had no gene match. The CDR3, as DNA: TGTGCCAGCAGGGCCCCAGGGACTAGCCTCAATGAGCAGTTCTTC. It translates to CASRAPGTSLNEQFF.

The J gene is TRBJ1-6, the V gene TRBV2; D is unresolved. In germline, CDR1 is SNHLY, CDR2 FYNNEI. V shed 6 bases and J shed 10 bases, with 16 bases lying between them. The CDR3 is 14 amino acids. DNA of the CDR3: TGTGCCAGCAGGACGGGTTTTAATGGGTCACCCCTCCACTTT. Translated, it gives CASRTGFNGSPLHF.

This clonotype was found many times. The chain carries TRBV27 and TRBJ1-1, with 7 nucleotides matching TRBD1. V was pared by 5 bases and J by 3 bases, with 12 bases of the junction left unmatched. The CDR3 extends over 16 amino acids. CDR1 MNHEY and CDR2 SMNVEV come from the germline V gene (reference sequence). The CDR3 loop reads CASSPSRQGDDTEAFF. CDR3 coding DNA: TGTGCCAGCAGTCCTAGCCGACAGGGAGACGACACTGAAGCTTTCTTT.

In this sample, this clonotype turned up many times. The J gene is TRBJ2-1, the V gene TRBV29-1; a possible D gene is TRBD2 (6 bases). Trimming took 5 bases from V and 9 from J, leaving 14 bases between them. Germline V lookup: CDR1 SQVTM, CDR2 ANQGSEA. This CDR3 region has 12 residues. The CDR3 DNA sequence: TGCAGCGTTCAACGAGGGACTTCTGAGCAGTTCTTC. Residues: CSVQRGTSEQFF.

The gene calls are TRBV24-1 and TRBJ2-3; 11 bases are shared with TRBD2. J gave up 5 bases and V 4 bases, and 4 bases lay outside the gene matches. This CDR3 spans 15 amino acids. Germline loops: CDR1 KGHDR, CDR2 SFDVKD. CDR3 residues: CATSDPGTSGDTQYF. The CDR3 bases are TGTGCCACCAGTGACCCCGGGACTAGCGGAGATACGCAGTATTTT.

Many counts were recorded for this clonotype. The gene calls are TRBV5-1 and TRBJ1-2; TRBD1 might be the D (6 bases). CDR3 length: 14 residues. V lost 0 bases, J lost 6 bases, and 12 bases lay in between. Germline CDR1 is SGHRS and CDR2 is YFSETQ. CDR3 sequence reads: CASSLVRPGDGYTF. CDR3 nucleotide sequence: TGCGCCAGCAGCTTGGTTCGGCCAGGGGATGGCTACACCTTC.

This sequence joins TRBV3-1 and TRBJ1-2; no reliable D call. The CDR3 length is 13 residues. The V gene's germline CDR1 is LGHDT and CDR2 YNNKEL (reference sequence). V was clipped by 4 bases and J by 8 bases, with 14 bases between them. The CDR3 reads CASSPTGRDGYTF. The CDR3 nucleotides read TGTGCCAGCAGCCCGACCGGACGAGACGGCTACACCTTC.

About this clonotype: One junction end disagrees with the germline gene, perhaps due to a read error. The chain is built from TRBV24-1 and TRBJ2-7, with TRBD2 as a possible D gene (6 bases). Germline lookup yields CDR1 KGHDR and CDR2 SFDVKD. This CDR3 spans 21 amino acids. CDR3 sequence reads: CGTSDLRLELGRSPSTVEQYF. DNA for the CDR3: TGTGGCACCAGTGATTTGCGATTAGAATTGGGGAGGTCTCCCAGTACGGTGGAGCAGTACTTC.

V and J are TRBV6-4 and TRBJ2-2; D is undetermined. The V end was cut by 0 bases, the J end by 2 bases, with 7 bases between. CDR1 and CDR2 from the germline V gene are MRHNA and SNTAGT. This CDR3 comprises 15 residues. The CDR3 DNA follows: TGTGCCAGCAGTGACTCGACCAGCAACACCGGGGAGCTGTTTTTT. Amino acid sequence: CASSDSTSNTGELFF.

This clonotype has just a few counts. This chain links TRBV5-1 with TRBJ2-3; 12 positions match TRBD1. J was trimmed by 4 bases and V by 3 bases; bases with no gene match: 6. Germline CDR1 SGHRS, CDR2 YFSETQ. This CDR3 is 16 amino acids long. This CDR3 reads CASSSGTGGASDTQYF. The CDR3, as DNA: TGCGCCAGCAGCTCCGGGACAGGGGGCGCATCAGATACGCAGTATTTT.

J is TRBJ1-1 and V is TRBV12-3 or TRBV12-4; D uncertain. Trimming removed 2 bases from V and 6 bases from J, with 7 bases in between. The CDR3 is made up of 12 amino acids. The CDR3 region is CASSLYTAEAFF. For the CDR3, the DNA is TGTGCCAGCAGTTTATATACGGCTGAAGCTTTCTTT.

The chain links TRBV6-6 to TRBJ2-2; D is uncertain. V was shortened by 6 bases and J by 4 bases, with 6 bases between the two germline ends. The CDR3 runs to 12 residues. Germline loops: CDR1 MNHNY, CDR2 SVGAGI (reference sequence). The CDR3 sequence is CASRLSTGELFF. CDR3 bases: TGTGCCAGCAGGTTGAGCACCGGGGAGCTGTTTTTT.

This clonotype was observed a handful of times. The V and J genes are TRBV2 and TRBJ2-7; D is undetermined. Trimming took off 6 bases at V and 1 base at J, with 13 bases between the two ends. Germline CDR1 reads SNHLY; CDR2 reads FYNNEI. CDR3 length equals 14 residues. CDR3 in DNA: TGTGCCAGCAGCGCAACGTGGGTTTCCTACGAGCAGTACTTC. It encodes CASSATWVSYEQYF.

This clonotype was seen ten or more times. The genes are TRBV6-2 or TRBV6-3 and TRBJ1-5; D is unclear. Germline V gene data show CDR1 as MNHEY and CDR2 as SVGEGT. Trimming took off 2 bases at V and 4 bases at J, with 3 bases between the two ends. The CDR3 has 12 amino acids. CDR3 loop: CASSYRNQPQHF. Here the CDR3 DNA reads TGTGCCAGCAGTTACCGAAATCAGCCCCAGCATTTT.

This clonotype has only a few counts. The chain is built from TRBV3-1 and TRBJ1-1, with 8 bases that match TRBD1. The CDR3 loop spans 14 amino acids. Unmatched junction bases numbered 10, after V lost 8 bases and J lost 5 bases. Germline CDR1 reads LGHDT; CDR2 reads YNNKEL (reference sequence). The CDR3 DNA reads TGTGCCAGCGGTCGACAGGGGTCGGGAACTGAAGCTTTCTTT. It is translated as CASGRQGSGTEAFF. Full variable domain (rest looked up from reference TRBV3-1 and TRBJ1-1): DTAVSQTPKYLVTQMGNDKSIKCEQNLGHDTMYWYKQDSKKFLKIMFSYNNKELIINETVPNRFSPKSPDKAHLNLHINSLELGDSAVYFCASGRQGSGTEAFFGQGTRLTVV.

This clonotype has more than one count but fewer than ten. The chain joins TRBV5-1 to TRBJ2-5, with 8 bases that match TRBD1. In germline, CDR1 is SGHRS, CDR2 YFSETQ. V gave up 3 bases and J gave up 4 bases; unmatched junction bases: 8. This CDR3 has 15 amino acids. The CDR3 bases are TGCGCCAGCAGCTCTATCCTCGACAGGGGAGAGACCCAGTACTTC. Its translation: CASSSILDRGETQYF. The full variable domain, completed using reference TRBV5-1 and TRBJ2-5, is KAGVTQTPRYLIKTRGQQVTLSCSPISGHRSVSWYQQTPGQGLQFLFEYFSETQRNKGNFPGRFSGRQFSNSRSEMNVSTLELGDSALYLCASSSILDRGETQYFGPGTRLLVL.

This clonotype appeared a few times. The genes are TRBV4-2 and TRBJ2-1; unclear D gene. The V end lost 0 bases, the J end lost 4 bases, and 13 bases lay between the germline ends. Germline CDR1 is LGHNA and CDR2 is YNFKEQ. This CDR3 comprises 16 residues. DNA for the CDR3: TGTGCCAGCAGCCAAGATGTTTTAGGAGAGTACAATGAGCAGTTCTTC. The encoded protein is CASSQDVLGEYNEQFF.

This clonotype was seen only a few times. The CDR3 loop reads CASSQEGSGSSHEQYF. The CDR3, as DNA: TGTGCCAGCAGCCAAGAGGGTAGCGGGAGTTCCCACGAGCAGTACTTC. The V gene is TRBV14, the J gene TRBJ2-7; 9 bases align to TRBD2. CDR3 size: 16 residues. V was clipped by 0 bases and J by 5 bases; unmatched bases: 8. The germline V gene has CDR1 SGHDN and CDR2 FVKESK.

The rearrangement links TRBV7-2 to TRBJ2-3; 8 bases match TRBD2. The J segment lost 2 bases and the V segment lost 2 bases, leaving 9 bases of the junction unmatched. The CDR3 is made up of 17 amino acids. Germline V gene data show CDR1 as SGHTA and CDR2 as FQGNSA. CDR3 DNA sequence: TGTGCCAGCAGCTTATTCGCCCGGGGGGGAAACACAGATACGCAGTATTTT. Protein product: CASSLFARGGNTDTQYF.

This clonotype was counted between two and nine times. The chain is built from TRBV7-9 and TRBJ2-2; 10 bases are a match to TRBD2. The junction had 7 bases not matched to a gene; V was cut back by 4 bases and J by 8 bases. Germline assignment: CDR1 SEHNR and CDR2 FQNEAQ (reference sequence). This CDR3 has 15 amino acids. CDR3 nucleotide sequence: TGTGCCAGCAGCTCCCTAGCGGGAGTATCTGGGGAGCTGTTTTTT. Protein sequence: CASSSLAGVSGELFF.

The rearrangement uses TRBV10-2 and TRBJ2-1; D uncertain. V was shortened by 6 bases and J by 2 bases, with 17 bases between the two germline ends. CDR3 length: 16 residues. Per germline, CDR1 WSHSY and CDR2 SAAADI. The CDR3 DNA reads as TGCGCCAGCAGGAAACCGGGCCCTGGGGCCTACAATGAGCAGTTCTTC. This gives the protein CASRKPGPGAYNEQFF.

The chain combines TRBV20-1 with TRBJ2-1; 10 bases are shared with TRBD2. The CDR3 is 13 amino acids. Germline-derived CDR1 and CDR2 are DFQATT and SNEGSKA (reference sequence). V was clipped by 6 bases and J by 5 bases; unmatched bases: 4. The CDR3 sequence is CSAISGGNNEQFF. The CDR3 DNA follows: TGCAGTGCCATTAGCGGGGGGAACAATGAGCAGTTCTTC.

In this sample, this clonotype is medium-sized. The V call is TRBV5-6, the J call TRBJ2-3; tentatively, D is TRBD2 (5 bases). Germline V gene sequence: CDR1 SGHDT, CDR2 YYEEEE. The CDR3 has 16 amino acids. V was cut by 1 base and J by 2 bases, with 14 bases left in between. The DNA for the CDR3 is TGTGCCAGCAGCTTGATTAACGGGGATGCCACAGATACGCAGTATTTT. Protein: CASSLINGDATDTQYF.